The 18 T cell receptor beta chains in this list originate from one sample, sequenced in a study of cytomegalovirus exposure and HLA in healthy donors (dated by TCRdb to between 2016 and 2019). The library was prepared using the immunoSEQ multiplex PCR assay. The multiplex PCR relied on a mix of 60 forward primers for TCR Vbeta segments and 13 reverse primers for TCR Jbeta segments. Not all clones reach the TCRdb copy of this immuneACCESS table, which keeps in-frame sequences only. Checked studies attribute under half of the gap to unresolved V genes and leave the rest unexplained. This sample is represented by about 97,000 clones; over 80% of them were singletons. The top ten clones comprise 2% to 3% of the sample. Sequencing was carried out using PBMCs. These receptors were obtained from a man aged 40-55 years in good health and CMV-seronegative.

The CDR3 DNA reads TGCGCCAGCAGCCAAGAGGCTAGTGGAGATACGCAGTATTTT. Its protein is CASSQEASGDTQYF. The chain uses TRBV4-1 and TRBJ2-3; D gene ambiguous. Germline-derived CDR1 and CDR2 are MGHRA and YSYEKL. V shed 0 bases and J shed 5 bases, with 9 bases lying between them. The CDR3 is 14 amino acids.

The chain uses TRBV2 and TRBJ1-2, with a tentative D call TRBD1 (6 bases). Deletions cut 7 bases from V and 8 bases from J, with 14 bases between. CDR1 and CDR2 from the germline V gene are SNHLY and FYNNEI. The CDR3 spans 12 residues. This CDR3 is CASMTGQGGYTF. In DNA, the CDR3 is TGTGCCAGCATGACAGGTCAGGGGGGCTACACCTTC.

This sequence joins TRBV4-3 and TRBJ2-7; 10 bases are a match to TRBD2. The CDR3 spans 17 residues. V trimming: 0 bases; J trimming: 7 bases; junction bases outside the gene matches: 12. From germline, CDR1 is LGHNA and CDR2 YSLEER. The CDR3 sequence: CASSQENWSGGADEQYF. The CDR3 coding sequence is TGCGCCAGCAGCCAAGAGAACTGGAGCGGGGGGGCGGATGAGCAGTACTTC.

This clone was picked up one time. The chain carries TRBV19 and TRBJ2-1; D unclear. This CDR3 is built from 13 residues. The V and J ends lost 3 bases and 5 bases respectively, with 8 bases between them. Germline V gene sequence: CDR1 LNHDA, CDR2 SQIVND (reference sequence). The CDR3 sequence: CASSMALNNEQFF. CDR3 DNA sequence: TGTGCCAGTAGTATGGCTCTCAACAATGAGCAGTTCTTC.

The count of this clone is one. Compared with germline, one end of the junction differs, possibly owing to a read error. The rearrangement joins TRBV5-1 to TRBJ1-1, with D possibly being TRBD1 (5 bases). Germline V lookup: CDR1 SGHRS, CDR2 YFSETQ. The CDR3 is made up of 14 amino acids. CDR3 loop: CASTLTAGNTEAFF. The CDR3 DNA reads as TGCGCCAGCACCTTGACAGCAGGGAACACTGAAGCTTTCTTT.

The V and J genes are TRBV14 and TRBJ2-6; possible D gene TRBD2, 6 bases. CDR3 size: 16 residues. Trimming stripped 2 bases from V and 0 bases from J, with 8 bases between. Germline V CDR1 and CDR2: SGHDN, FVKESK. CDR3 protein: CASSQFGGSGANVLTF. Written as DNA, the CDR3 is TGTGCCAGCAGCCAATTCGGGGGCTCTGGGGCCAACGTCCTGACTTTC.

This chain uses TRBV14 with TRBJ2-7; perhaps TRBD2 as D (6 bases). Germline assignment: CDR1 SGHDN and CDR2 FVKESK. Trimming took 4 bases from V and 0 from J, leaving 22 bases between them. The CDR3 extends over 18 amino acids. The CDR3 protein is CASSPVQWGSGSSYEQYF. The CDR3 region has the DNA TGTGCCAGCAGCCCGGTTCAGTGGGGCTCCGGGAGCTCCTACGAGCAGTACTTC.

The chain links TRBV6-4 to TRBJ2-7, with D perhaps TRBD2 (6 bases). The length of the CDR3 is 18 residues. V was cut by 0 bases and J by 1 base, with 19 bases left in between. Per germline, CDR1 MRHNA and CDR2 SNTAGT. For the CDR3, the DNA is TGTGCCAGCAGTGACTCGAATCGGACCGCAGGGACTTCCTACGAGCAGTACTTC. Protein product: CASSDSNRTAGTSYEQYF.

This chain connects TRBV10-3 to TRBJ1-2; 10 nucleotides match TRBD1. Germline CDR1 reads ENHRY; CDR2 reads SYGVKD. Losses at the gene ends were 6 bases for V and 5 bases for J; bases not matched to a gene: 9. The CDR3 sequence is 15 residues long. The CDR3 DNA sequence: TGTGCCATCAGCATTACCGGGACAGGGGAGTATGGCTACACCTTC. Its translation: CAISITGTGEYGYTF.

The chain combines TRBV9 with TRBJ1-1; 8 bases are shared with TRBD1. This CDR3 comprises 15 residues. Germline V gene sequence: CDR1 SGDLS, CDR2 YYNGEE. V gave up 0 bases and J gave up 5 bases; unmatched junction bases: 6. CDR3 in DNA: TGTGCCAGCAGCGTAGGCCCAGGGGGCGAGACTGAAGCTTTCTTT. This gives the protein CASSVGPGGETEAFF.

The chain has TRBV7-8 and TRBJ1-2; a weak D match, TRBD1 (6 bases). Per the germline V gene, CDR1 is SGHVS and CDR2 is FQNEAQ. V lost 5 bases to trimming and J lost 1 base, with 14 bases between them. The CDR3 has 15 amino acids. CDR3: CASSKLTGNNYGYTF. In DNA form, the CDR3 reads TGTGCCAGCAGCAAACTAACAGGGAATAACTATGGCTACACCTTC.

The chain links TRBV30 to TRBJ2-7; tentative D call: TRBD2 (6 bases). Between the trimmed V and J ends, which lost 3 bases and 5 bases, there was a span of 20 bases. CDR3 length equals 15 residues. The germline gives CDR1 GTSNPN, CDR2 SVGIG (reference sequence). The CDR3 protein is CAWSGGRGPPHEQYF. The DNA for the CDR3 is TGTGCCTGGAGCGGTGGGCGGGGACCCCCCCACGAGCAGTACTTC.

The J gene is TRBJ2-1, the V gene TRBV4-3, with 12 bases lining up with TRBD2. CDR3 length equals 19 residues. The trim removed 1 base at V and 0 bases at J, leaving 7 bases unmatched. The germline V gene encodes CDR1 LGHNA and CDR2 YSLEER. The CDR3 DNA follows: TGCGCCAGCAGCCAAGGACTAGCGGGGGCTTTCAGCTCCTACAATGAGCAGTTCTTC. Protein sequence: CASSQGLAGAFSSYNEQFF.

Note on this clone: At one of its ends the junction is not consistent with the germline gene, which may arise from a read error. The chain links TRBV7-9 to TRBJ2-1; 7 nucleotides align to TRBD2. The CDR3 has 12 residues. Germline CDR1 and CDR2: SEHNR and FQNEAQ (reference sequence). Here the CDR3 DNA reads TGTTCCAGCAGCCCAACCAGGGACTACCCCATCTTC. Amino acids: CSSSPTRDYPIF.

This clone appeared once. V usage is TRBV7-3 and J usage is TRBJ2-2, with 7 bases that match TRBD1. Trimming cost V 5 bases and J 4 bases; bases outside gene matches: 4. Germline V gene sequence: CDR1 SGHTA, CDR2 FQGTGA. This CDR3 spans 14 amino acids. The CDR3, as DNA: TGTGCCAGCAGCCGGGACAGAATCACCGGGGAGCTGTTTTTT. It yields the protein CASSRDRITGELFF.

CDR3 protein: CASSQVNTLNTEAFF. The DNA for the CDR3 is TGCGCCAGCAGCCAAGTCAATACACTGAACACTGAAGCTTTCTTT. The rearrangement uses TRBV4-1 and TRBJ1-1, with D unresolved. CDR1 and CDR2 from the germline V gene are MGHRA and YSYEKL. The length of the CDR3 is 15 residues. Trimming took off 1 base at V and 0 bases at J, with 9 bases between the two ends.

This chain connects TRBV7-2 to TRBJ1-2; D remains ambiguous. The CDR3 runs to 14 residues. The germline V gene has CDR1 SGHTA and CDR2 FQGNSA. V shed 5 bases and J shed 4 bases, with 14 bases lying between them. The CDR3 protein is CASSLVGQIYGYTF. As DNA, the CDR3 is TGTGCCAGCAGCCTAGTTGGTCAGATCTATGGCTACACCTTC.

The V call is TRBV19, the J call TRBJ1-1, with D possibly being TRBD1 (6 bases). The V end was cut by 8 bases, the J end by 1 base, with 11 bases between. The CDR3 contains 13 residues. Germline V gene data show CDR1 as LNHDA and CDR2 as SQIVND (reference sequence). For the CDR3, the DNA is TGTGCCAGTCAAATAGGGGGGAACACTGAAGCTTTCTTT. This translates into CASQIGGNTEAFF.